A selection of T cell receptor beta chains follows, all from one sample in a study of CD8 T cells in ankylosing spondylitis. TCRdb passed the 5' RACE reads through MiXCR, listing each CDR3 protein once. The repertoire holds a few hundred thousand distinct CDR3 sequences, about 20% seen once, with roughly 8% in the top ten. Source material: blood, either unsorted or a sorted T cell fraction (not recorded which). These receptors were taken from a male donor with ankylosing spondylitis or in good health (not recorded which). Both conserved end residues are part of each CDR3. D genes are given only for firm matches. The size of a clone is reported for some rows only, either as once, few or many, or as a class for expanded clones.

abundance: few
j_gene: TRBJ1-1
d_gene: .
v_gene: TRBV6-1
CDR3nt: TGTGCCAGCAGTCTAGAAGCAATGGTAAACACTGAAGCTTTCTTT
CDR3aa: CASSLEAMVNTEAFF

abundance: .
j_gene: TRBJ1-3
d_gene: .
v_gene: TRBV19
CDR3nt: TGTGCCAGTACAACGGGCTCTGGAAACACCATATATTTT
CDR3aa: CASTTGSGNTIYF

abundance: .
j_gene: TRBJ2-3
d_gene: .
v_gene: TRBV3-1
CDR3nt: TGTGCCAGCAGCCAAGTTGCTTTGGATACGCAGTATTTT
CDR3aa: CASSQVALDTQYF

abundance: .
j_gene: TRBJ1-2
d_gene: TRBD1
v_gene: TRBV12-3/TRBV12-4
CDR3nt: TGTACCAGCAGAGACACAGGGGGCGGGTATGGCTACACCTTC
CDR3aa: CTSRDTGGGYGYTF

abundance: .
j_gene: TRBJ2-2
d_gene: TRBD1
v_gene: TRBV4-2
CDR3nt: TGTGCCAGCAGCCAGACAGGGGTTAACACCGGGGAGCTGTTTTTT
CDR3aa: CASSQTGVNTGELFF

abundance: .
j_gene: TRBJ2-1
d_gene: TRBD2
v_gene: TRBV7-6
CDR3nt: TGTGCCAACAGCTTAGGTGGCGGGAGGGCTCCGAGTGAGCAGTTCTTC
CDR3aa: CANSLGGGRAPSEQFF

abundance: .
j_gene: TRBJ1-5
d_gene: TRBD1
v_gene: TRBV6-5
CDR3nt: TGTGCCAGCAGTTACTCGAGGCAGGGGGCGTATAGCAATCAGCCCCAGCATTTT
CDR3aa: CASSYSRQGAYSNQPQHF

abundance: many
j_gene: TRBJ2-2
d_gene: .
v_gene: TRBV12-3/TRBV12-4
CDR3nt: TGTGCCAGCAGTTTATCTACCGGACTTAACACCGGGGAGCTGTTTTTT
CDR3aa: CASSLSTGLNTGELFF

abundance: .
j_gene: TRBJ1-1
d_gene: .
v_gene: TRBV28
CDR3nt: TGTGCCAGCAGTTTCGGGAGGGTAGAAGCTTTCTTT
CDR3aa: CASSFGRVEAFF

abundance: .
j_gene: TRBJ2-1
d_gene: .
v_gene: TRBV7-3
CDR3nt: TGTGCCAGCAGCTTAATAATTGGGACAAACAATGAGCAGTTCTTC
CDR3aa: CASSLIIGTNNEQFF

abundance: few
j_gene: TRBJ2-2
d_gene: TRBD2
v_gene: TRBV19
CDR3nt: TGTGCCAGTACCCAAAGAGAGGCGGGAGGCACCGGGGAGCTGTTTTTT
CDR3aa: CASTQREAGGTGELFF

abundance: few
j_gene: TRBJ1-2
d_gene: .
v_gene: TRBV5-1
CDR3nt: TGCGCCAGCAGCTTGTCAGGCAACTCTAACTATGGCTACACCTTC
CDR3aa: CASSLSGNSNYGYTF

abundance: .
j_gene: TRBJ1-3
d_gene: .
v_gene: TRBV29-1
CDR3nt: TGCAGCGTTGTGCCAGATGGAAACACCATATATTTT
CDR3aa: CSVVPDGNTIYF

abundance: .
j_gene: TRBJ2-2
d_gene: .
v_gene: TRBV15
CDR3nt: TGTGCCACCAGCTGGGAGTTAGGCACCGGGGAGCTGTTTTTT
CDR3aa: CATSWELGTGELFF

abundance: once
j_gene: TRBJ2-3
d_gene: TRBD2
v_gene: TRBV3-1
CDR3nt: TGTGCCAGCAGCCAAGGGACTAGCGGGGACGCCAGCGATACGCAGTATTTT
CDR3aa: CASSQGTSGDASDTQYF

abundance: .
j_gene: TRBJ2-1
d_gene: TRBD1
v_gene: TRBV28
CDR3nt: TGTGCCAGCAGTTCGGGACAGGGAATCTACAATGAGCAGTTCTTC
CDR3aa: CASSSGQGIYNEQFF

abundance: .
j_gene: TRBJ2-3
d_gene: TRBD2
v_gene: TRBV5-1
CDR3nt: TGCGCCAGCAGCTTGGAAGCTAGCGGGAGCCCCACAGATACGCAGTATTTT
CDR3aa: CASSLEASGSPTDTQYF

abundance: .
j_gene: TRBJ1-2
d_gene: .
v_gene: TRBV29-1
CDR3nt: TGCAGCGTCCGGACAGATTACTATGGCTACACCTTC
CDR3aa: CSVRTDYYGYTF

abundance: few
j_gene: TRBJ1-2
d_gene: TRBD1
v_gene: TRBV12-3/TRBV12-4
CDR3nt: TGTGCCAGCAGTCTAGGACAGGGGGCGACGAGCTATGGCTACACCTTC
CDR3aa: CASSLGQGATSYGYTF

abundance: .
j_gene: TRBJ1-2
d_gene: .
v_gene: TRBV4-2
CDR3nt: TGTGCCAGCAGCCAAGAAAATGGCTACACCTTC
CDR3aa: CASSQENGYTF

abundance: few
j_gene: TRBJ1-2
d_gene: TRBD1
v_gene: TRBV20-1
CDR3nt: TGCAGTGCTAGAGATAGGACAGGGAGAGCTAACTATGGCTACACCTTC
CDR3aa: CSARDRTGRANYGYTF

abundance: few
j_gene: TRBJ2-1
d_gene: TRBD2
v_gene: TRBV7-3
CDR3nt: TGTGCCAGCAGTTCTACCCCTAGCGGATACAATGAGCAGTTCTTC
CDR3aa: CASSSTPSGYNEQFF

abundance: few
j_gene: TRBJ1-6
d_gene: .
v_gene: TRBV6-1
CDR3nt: TGTGCCAGCAGTGAAGTGGTTGGGGATTCACCCCTCCACTTT
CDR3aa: CASSEVVGDSPLHF

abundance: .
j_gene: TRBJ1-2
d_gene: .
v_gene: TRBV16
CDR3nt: TGTGCCAGCAGCCTAATCACAGACCGGGGAGGCTACACCTTC
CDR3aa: CASSLITDRGGYTF

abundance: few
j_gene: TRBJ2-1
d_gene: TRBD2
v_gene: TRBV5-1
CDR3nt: TGCGCCAGCAGCTTGGGTGGACTAGGGCTTTCCTACAATGAGCAGTTCTTC
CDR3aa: CASSLGGLGLSYNEQFF

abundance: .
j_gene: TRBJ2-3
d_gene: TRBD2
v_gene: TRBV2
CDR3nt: TGTGCCAGCAGTCAACAGCGGGGGTACACAGATACGCAGTATTTT
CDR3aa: CASSQQRGYTDTQYF

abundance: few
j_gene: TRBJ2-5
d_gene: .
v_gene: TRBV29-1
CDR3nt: TGCAGCGGGGACACCCAGTACTTC
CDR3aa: CSGDTQYF